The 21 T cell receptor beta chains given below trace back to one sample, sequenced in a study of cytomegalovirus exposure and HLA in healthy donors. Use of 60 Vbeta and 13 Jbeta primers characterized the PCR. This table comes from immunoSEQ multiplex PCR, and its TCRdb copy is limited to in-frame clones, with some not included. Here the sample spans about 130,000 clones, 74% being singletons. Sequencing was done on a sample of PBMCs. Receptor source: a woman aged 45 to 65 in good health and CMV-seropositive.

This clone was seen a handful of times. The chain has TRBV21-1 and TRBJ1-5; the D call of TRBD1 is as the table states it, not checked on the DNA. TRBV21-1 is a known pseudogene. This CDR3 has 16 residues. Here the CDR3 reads CASLFGDRESNQPQHF. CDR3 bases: TGTGCCAGCCTCTTCGGGGACAGGGAGAGCAATCAGCCCCAGCATTTT.

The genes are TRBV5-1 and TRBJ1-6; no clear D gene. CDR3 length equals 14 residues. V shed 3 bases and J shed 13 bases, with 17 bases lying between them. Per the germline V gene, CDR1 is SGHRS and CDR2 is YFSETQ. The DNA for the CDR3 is TGCGCCAGCAGCTCGGGATCAAATACTGGGCCCCTCCACTTT. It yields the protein CASSSGSNTGPLHF.

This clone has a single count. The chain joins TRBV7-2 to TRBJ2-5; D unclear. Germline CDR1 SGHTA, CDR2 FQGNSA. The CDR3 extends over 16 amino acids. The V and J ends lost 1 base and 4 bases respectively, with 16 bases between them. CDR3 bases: TGTGCCAGCAGCTTAGGAAGTATCCGGGTCGGAGAGACCCAGTACTTC. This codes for CASSLGSIRVGETQYF.

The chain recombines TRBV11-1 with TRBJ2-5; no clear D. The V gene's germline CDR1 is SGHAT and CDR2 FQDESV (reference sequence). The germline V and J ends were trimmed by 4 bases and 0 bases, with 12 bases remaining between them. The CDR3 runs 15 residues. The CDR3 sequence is CASSSRDLYQETQYF. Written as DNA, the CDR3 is TGTGCCAGCAGCTCGCGAGATCTGTACCAAGAGACCCAGTACTTC.

In DNA form, the CDR3 reads TGTGCCAGCAGTGAATGGCGGGGGGGCAGCGATACGCAGTATTTT. This sequence encodes CASSEWRGGSDTQYF. The gene calls are TRBV2 and TRBJ2-3; 9 nucleotides match TRBD2. The CDR3 runs 15 residues. The germline V gene encodes CDR1 SNHLY and CDR2 FYNNEI. Trimming took 2 bases from V and 6 from J; bases not matched to a gene: 6.

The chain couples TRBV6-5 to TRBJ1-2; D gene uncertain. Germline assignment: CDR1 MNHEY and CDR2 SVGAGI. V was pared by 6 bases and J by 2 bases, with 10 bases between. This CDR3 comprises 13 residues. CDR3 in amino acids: CASSLQRNYGYTF. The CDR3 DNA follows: TGTGCCAGCAGCTTACAGAGAAACTATGGCTACACCTTC.

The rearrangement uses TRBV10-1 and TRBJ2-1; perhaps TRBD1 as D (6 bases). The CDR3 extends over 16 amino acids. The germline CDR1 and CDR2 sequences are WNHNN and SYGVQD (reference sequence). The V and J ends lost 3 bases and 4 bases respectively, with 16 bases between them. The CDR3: CASSDVGTRGYNEQFF. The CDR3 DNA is TGCGCCAGCAGTGATGTAGGGACACGCGGGTACAATGAGCAGTTCTTC.

CDR3 region: CASSPTSIGGSYYGYTF. CDR3 nucleotide sequence: TGTGCCAGCAGCCCCACATCGATAGGGGGCTCCTACTATGGCTACACCTTC. The genes are TRBV28 and TRBJ1-2, with 7 bases that match TRBD1. The trim removed 6 bases at V and 3 bases at J, leaving 16 bases unmatched. Germline-derived CDR1 and CDR2 are MDHEN and SYDVKM. The length of the CDR3 is 17 residues.

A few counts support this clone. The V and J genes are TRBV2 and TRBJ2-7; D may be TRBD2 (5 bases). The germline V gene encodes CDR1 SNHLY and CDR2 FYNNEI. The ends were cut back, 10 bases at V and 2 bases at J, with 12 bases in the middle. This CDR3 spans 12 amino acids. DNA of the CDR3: TGTGCCACCGGACGGGATACCTACGAGCAGTACTTC. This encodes CATGRDTYEQYF.

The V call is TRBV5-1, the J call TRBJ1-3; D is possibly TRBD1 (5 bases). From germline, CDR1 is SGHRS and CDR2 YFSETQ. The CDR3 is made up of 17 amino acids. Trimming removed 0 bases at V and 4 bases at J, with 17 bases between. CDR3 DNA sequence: TGCGCCAGCAGCTTGGCGGATATAGGGGCGTCGGGAAACACCATATATTTT. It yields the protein CASSLADIGASGNTIYF.

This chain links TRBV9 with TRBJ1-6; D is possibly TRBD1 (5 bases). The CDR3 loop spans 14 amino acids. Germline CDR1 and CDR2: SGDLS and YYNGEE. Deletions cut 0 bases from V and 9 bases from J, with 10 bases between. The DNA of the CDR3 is TGTGCCAGCAGCGTAGAAGTTCAGGGTTCACCCCTCCACTTT. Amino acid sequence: CASSVEVQGSPLHF.

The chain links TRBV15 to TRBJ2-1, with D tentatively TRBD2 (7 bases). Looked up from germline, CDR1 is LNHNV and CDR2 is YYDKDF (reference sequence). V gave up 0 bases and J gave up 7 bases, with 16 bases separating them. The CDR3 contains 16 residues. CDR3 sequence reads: CATSRDGNRGGNEQFF. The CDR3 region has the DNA TGTGCCACCAGCAGAGATGGGAATAGGGGGGGGAATGAGCAGTTCTTC.

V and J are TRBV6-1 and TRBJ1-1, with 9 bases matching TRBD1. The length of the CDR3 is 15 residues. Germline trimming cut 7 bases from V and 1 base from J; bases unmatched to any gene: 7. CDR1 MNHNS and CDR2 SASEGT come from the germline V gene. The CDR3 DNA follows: TGTGCCAGCACCCTAATGGGACAGGGGAACACTGAAGCTTTCTTT. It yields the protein CASTLMGQGNTEAFF.

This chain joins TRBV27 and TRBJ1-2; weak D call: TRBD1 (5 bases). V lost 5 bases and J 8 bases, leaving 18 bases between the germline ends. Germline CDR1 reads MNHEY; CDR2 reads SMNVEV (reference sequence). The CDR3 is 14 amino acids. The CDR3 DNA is TGTGCCAGCAGTCGGGGAGGGGCCTTGGAGGGCTACACCTTC. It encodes CASSRGGALEGYTF.

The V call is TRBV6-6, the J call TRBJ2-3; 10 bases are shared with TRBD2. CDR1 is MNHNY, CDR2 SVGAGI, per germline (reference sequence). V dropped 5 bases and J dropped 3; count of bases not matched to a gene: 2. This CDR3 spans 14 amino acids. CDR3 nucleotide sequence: TGTGCCAGCAGTCCGACTAGCGGGACAGATACGCAGTATTTT. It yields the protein CASSPTSGTDTQYF.

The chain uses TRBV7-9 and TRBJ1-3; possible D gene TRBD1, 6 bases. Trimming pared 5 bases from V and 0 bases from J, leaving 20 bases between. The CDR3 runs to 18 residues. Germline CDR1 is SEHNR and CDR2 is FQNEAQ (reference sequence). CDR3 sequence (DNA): TGTGCCAGCAGCCCCACAGGGTGGCGGAAGATCTCTGGAAACACCATATATTTT. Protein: CASSPTGWRKISGNTIYF.

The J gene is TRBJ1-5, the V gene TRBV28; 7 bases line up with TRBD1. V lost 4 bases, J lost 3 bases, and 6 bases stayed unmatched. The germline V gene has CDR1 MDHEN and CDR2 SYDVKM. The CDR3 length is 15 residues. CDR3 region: CASSSRDSLNQPQHF. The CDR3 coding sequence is TGTGCCAGCAGTTCCCGGGACAGTCTCAATCAGCCCCAGCATTTT.

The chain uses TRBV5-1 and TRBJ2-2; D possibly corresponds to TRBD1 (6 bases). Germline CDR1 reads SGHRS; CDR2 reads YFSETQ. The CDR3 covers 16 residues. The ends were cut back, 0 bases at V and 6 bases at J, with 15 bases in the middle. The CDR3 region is CASSLERRGAPGELFF. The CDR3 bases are TGCGCCAGCAGCTTGGAGCGCAGGGGCGCCCCCGGGGAGCTGTTTTTT.

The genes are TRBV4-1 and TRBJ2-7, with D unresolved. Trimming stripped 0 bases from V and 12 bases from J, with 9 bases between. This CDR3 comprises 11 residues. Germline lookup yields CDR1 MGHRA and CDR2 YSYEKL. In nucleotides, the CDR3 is TGCGCCAGCAGCCAAGATTCTGGGCGGTACTTC. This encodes CASSQDSGRYF.

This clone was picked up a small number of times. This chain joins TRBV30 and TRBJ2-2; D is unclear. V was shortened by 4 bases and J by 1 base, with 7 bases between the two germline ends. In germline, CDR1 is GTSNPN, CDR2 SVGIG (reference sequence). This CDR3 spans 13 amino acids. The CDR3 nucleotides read TGTGCCTGGACGCAACAGAACACCGGGGAGCTGTTTTTT. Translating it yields CAWTQQNTGELFF.

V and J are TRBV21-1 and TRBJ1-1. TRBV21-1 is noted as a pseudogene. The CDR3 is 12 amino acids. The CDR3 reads CASSKVGGEAFF. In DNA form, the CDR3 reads TGTGCCAGCAGCAAAGTTGGGGGGGAAGCTTTCTTT.